This TCR beta chain derives from a study of blood T cell repertoires in COVID-19. Study as a whole: Sources were T cells, B-cell-depleted T cells, or PBMCs; the material itself was cDNA or gDNA.

CDR3 length equals 17 residues. In germline, CDR1 is LNHDA, CDR2 SQIVND (reference sequence). The V and J ends lost 7 bases and 3 bases, in that order; junction bases with no gene match: 15. TCRdb keeps only in-frame clones here, not all; method: immunoSEQ multiplex PCR. Of about 160,000 clones listed, over 70% were seen once; the top ten hold about 3.7%. In terms of age and location, participants ranged from roughly 18 to 100 years and lived in approximately 24 US areas. Which cohort a participant joined came from the clinical history participants gave. Resolution of symptoms, clearance, or two negative PCRs was present in recovered Cohort 3 donors.

Material: PBMCs or T cells enriched from blood (not recorded which). The chain employs TRBV19 and TRBJ2-3; TRBD2 agrees at 8 bases. This clonotype originated in a woman in her sixties or seventies who had recovered from COVID-19. The CDR3 coding sequence is TGTGCCAGTACCACCCGAGGGCGGGGGGCGCCGACAGATACGCAGTATTTT. Protein product: CASTTRGRGAPTDTQYF.